This record concerns one T cell receptor beta chain sequence. TCRdb's table, derived via immunoSEQ multiplex PCR, lists solely in-frame clones and lacks some. The sample shows some 65,000 clones, roughly 80% of them seen only once. This entry comes from a study of blood T cell repertoires in COVID-19. Study overall: PBMCs, B-cell-depleted T cells, or T cells were the source of the cDNA or gDNA that made up the material.

CDR3 length: 14 amino acids. Germline V gene data show CDR1 as SQVTM and CDR2 as ANQGSEA. The V and J ends lost 7 bases and 2 bases, in that order; junction bases with no gene match: 7. This sequence originates from a woman between 70 and 85 years old with acute or convalescent COVID-19. The specimen was peripheral blood. This chain uses TRBV29-1 with TRBJ1-5; 8 bases match TRBD1. Here the CDR3 DNA reads TGCAGCGCATCACAGGGGGAGGGCAATCAGCCCCAGCATTTT. Translated, it gives CSASQGEGNQPQHF. The variable domain in full, completed from reference TRBV29-1 and TRBJ1-5, reads SAVISQKPSRDICQRGTSLTIQCQVDSQVTMMFWYRQQPGQSLTLIATANQGSEATYESGFVIDKFPISRPNLTFSTLTVSNMSPEDSSIYLCSASQGEGNQPQHFGDGTRLSIL.